Below, one T cell receptor beta chain is given with its context. Its antigen remains unidentified. The record originates from a study of shared clonotypes between healthy human individuals. Study findings and constraints: Naive CD4 clonotype sharing across several donors was about 5%.

Using immunoSEQ multiplex PCR, the repertoire was profiled, and TCRdb retains in-frame clones only, with some absent. The sample lists over a million clones, more than 75% occurring once. The specimen was memory CD4+ T cells from PBMCs. Subset: CD45RA-negative fraction. The sequence derives from a man younger than 30 in good health. Some clones in this sample may be carry-over from other donors' samples.

The CDR3 sequence is CASSQEGDRAGNIQYF. The CDR3 bases are TGCGCCAGCAGCCAAGAAGGGGACAGGGCGGGAAACATTCAGTACTTC. The chain combines TRBV4-3 with TRBJ2-4; the match to TRBD1 covers 9 bases. CDR1 LGHNA and CDR2 YSLEER come from the germline V gene. V shed 0 bases and J 6 bases; nucleotides not matched to a gene: 6. The CDR3 runs to 16 residues.